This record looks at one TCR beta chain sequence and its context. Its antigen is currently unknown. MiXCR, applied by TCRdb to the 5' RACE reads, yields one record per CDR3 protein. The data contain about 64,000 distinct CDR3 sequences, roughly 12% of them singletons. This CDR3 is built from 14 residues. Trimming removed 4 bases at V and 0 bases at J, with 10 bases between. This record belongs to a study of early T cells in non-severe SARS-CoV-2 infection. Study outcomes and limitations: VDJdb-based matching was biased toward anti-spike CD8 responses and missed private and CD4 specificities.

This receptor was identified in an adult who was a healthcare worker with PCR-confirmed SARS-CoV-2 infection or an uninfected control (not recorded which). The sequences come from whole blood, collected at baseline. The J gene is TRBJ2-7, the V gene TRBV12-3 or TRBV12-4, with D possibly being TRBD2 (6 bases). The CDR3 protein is CASSSGGSSYEQYF. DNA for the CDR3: TGTGCCAGCAGTTCCGGGGGAAGCTCCTACGAGCAGTACTTC.